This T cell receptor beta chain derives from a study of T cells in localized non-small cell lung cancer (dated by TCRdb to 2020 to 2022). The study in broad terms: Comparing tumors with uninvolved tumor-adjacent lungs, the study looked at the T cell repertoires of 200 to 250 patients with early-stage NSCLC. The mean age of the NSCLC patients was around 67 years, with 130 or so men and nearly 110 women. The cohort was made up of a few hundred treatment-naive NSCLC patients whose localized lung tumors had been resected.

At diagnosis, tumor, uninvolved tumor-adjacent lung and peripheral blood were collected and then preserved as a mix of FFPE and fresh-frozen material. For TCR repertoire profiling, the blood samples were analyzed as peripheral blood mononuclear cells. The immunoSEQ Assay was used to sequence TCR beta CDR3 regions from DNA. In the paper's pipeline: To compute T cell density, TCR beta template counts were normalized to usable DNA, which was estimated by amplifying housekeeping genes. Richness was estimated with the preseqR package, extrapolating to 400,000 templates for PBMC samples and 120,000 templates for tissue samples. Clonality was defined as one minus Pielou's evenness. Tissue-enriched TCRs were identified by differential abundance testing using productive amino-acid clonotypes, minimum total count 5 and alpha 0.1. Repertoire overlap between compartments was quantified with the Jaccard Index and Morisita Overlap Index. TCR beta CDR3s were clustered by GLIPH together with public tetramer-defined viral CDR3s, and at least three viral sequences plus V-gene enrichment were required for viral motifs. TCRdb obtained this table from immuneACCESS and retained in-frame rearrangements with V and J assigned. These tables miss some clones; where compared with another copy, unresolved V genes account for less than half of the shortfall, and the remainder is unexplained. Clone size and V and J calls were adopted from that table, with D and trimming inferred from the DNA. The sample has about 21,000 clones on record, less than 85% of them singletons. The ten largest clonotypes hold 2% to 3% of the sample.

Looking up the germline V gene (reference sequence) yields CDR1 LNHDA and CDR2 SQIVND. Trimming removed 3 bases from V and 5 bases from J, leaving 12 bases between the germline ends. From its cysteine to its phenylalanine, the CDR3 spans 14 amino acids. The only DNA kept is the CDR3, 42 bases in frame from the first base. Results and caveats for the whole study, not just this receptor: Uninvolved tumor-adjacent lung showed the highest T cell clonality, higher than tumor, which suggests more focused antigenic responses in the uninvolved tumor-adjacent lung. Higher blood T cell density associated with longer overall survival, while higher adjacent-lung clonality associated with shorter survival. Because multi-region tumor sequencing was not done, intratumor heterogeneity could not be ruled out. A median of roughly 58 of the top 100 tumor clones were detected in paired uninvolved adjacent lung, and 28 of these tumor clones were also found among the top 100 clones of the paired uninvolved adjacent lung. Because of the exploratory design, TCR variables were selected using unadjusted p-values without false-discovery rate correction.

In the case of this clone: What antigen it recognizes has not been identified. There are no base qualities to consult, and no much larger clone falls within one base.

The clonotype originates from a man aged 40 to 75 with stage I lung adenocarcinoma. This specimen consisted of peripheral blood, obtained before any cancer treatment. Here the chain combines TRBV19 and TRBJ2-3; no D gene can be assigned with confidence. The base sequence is TGTGCCAGTAGTATGCCCCAGACCAGAGATACGCAGTATTTT. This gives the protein CASSMPQTRDTQYF.